This entry is about one TCR beta chain. The data originate from a study of blood T cell repertoires in COVID-19. Germline CDR1 SGHTA, CDR2 FQGNSA. The CDR3 is made up of 16 amino acids. V was pared by 3 bases and J by 2 bases, with 4 bases of the junction left unmatched. Only in-frame clones appear in the TCRdb table, and some are missing; sequencing was by immunoSEQ multiplex PCR. The repertoire holds more than 85,000 clones, with approximately 80% as singletons. Source material: peripheral blood. The chain employs TRBV7-2 and TRBJ1-3; 10 bases agree with TRBD1. The TCR was taken from a man aged 60-69 years with acute or convalescent COVID-19. The CDR3 here is CASSFPDRGAGNTIYF. The CDR3 DNA reads TGTGCCAGCAGCTTCCCGGACAGGGGGGCTGGAAACACCATATATTTT.